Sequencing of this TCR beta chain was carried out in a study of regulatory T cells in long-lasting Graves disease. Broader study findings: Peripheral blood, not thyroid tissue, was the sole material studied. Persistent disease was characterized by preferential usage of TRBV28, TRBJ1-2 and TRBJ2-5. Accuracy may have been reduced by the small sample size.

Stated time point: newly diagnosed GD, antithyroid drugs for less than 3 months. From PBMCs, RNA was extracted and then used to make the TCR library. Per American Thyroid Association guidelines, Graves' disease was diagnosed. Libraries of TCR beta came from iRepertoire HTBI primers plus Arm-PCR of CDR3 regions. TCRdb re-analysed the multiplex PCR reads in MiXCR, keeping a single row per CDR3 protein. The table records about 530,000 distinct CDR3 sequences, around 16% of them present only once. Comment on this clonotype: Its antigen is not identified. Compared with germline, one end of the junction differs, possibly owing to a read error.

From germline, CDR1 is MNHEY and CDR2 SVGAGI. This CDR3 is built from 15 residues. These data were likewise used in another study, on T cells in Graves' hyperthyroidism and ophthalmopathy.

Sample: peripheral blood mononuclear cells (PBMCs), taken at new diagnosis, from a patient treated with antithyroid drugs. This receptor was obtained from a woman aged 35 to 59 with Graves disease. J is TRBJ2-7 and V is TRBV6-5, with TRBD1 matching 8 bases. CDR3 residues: CASIYRGNDYYEQYF. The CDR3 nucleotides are TGTGCCAGCATTTACAGGGGGAACGACTACTACGAGCAGTACTTC.